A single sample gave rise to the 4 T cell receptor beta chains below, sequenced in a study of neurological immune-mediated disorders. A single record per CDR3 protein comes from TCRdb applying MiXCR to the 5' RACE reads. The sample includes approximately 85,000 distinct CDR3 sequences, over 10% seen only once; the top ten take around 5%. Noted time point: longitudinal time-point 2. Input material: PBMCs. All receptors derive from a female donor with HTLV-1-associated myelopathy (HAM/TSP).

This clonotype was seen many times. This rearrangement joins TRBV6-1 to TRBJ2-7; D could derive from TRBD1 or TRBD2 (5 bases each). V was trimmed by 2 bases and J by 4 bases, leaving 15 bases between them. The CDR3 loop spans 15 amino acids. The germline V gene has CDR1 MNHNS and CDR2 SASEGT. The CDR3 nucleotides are TGTGCCAGCAGTGAAAGGGACGGCGACTCTTACGAGCAGTACTTC. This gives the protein CASSERDGDSYEQYF.

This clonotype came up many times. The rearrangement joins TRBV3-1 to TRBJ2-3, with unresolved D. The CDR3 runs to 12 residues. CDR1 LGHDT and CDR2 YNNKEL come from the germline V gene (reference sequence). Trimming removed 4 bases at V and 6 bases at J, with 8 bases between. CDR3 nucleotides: TGTGCCAGCAGCCTTAATACCGATACGCAGTATTTT. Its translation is CASSLNTDTQYF.

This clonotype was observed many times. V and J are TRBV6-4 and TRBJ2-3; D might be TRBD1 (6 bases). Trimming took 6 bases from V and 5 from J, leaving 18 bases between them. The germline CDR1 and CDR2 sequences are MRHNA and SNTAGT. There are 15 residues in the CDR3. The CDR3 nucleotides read TGTGCCAGCAGCTCGGACAGTCGATTTATAGATACGCAGTATTTT. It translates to CASSSDSRFIDTQYF.

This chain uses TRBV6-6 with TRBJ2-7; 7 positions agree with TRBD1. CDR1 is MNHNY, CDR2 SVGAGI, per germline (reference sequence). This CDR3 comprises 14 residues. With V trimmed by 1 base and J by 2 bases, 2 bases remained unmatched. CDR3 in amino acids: CASSYFQGAYEQYF. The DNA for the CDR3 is TGTGCCAGCAGTTACTTCCAGGGGGCCTACGAGCAGTACTTC.